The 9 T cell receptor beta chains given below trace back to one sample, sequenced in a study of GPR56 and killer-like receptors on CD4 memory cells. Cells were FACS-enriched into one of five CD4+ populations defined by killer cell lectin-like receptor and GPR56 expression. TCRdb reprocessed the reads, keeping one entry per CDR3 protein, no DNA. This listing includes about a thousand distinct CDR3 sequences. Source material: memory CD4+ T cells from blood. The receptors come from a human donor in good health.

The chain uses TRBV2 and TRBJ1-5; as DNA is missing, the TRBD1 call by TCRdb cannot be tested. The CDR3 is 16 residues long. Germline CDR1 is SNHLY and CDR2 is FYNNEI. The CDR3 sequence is CASSGQGQVSNQPQHF.

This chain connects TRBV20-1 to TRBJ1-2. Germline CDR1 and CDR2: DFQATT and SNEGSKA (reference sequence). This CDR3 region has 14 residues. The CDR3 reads CSASGLVLNYGYTF.

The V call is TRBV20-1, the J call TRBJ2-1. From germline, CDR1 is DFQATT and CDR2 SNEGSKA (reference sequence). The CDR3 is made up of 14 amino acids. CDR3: CSARPAGQYNEQFF.

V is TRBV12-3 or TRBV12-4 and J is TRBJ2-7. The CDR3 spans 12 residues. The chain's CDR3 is CASSLDHYEQYF.

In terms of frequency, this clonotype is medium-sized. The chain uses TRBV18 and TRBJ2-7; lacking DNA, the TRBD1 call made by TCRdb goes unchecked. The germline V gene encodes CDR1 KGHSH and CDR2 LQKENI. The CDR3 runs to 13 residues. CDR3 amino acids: CASSSGQSYEQYF.

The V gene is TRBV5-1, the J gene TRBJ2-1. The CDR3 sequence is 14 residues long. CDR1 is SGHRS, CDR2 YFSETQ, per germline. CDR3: CASSWGNSYNEQFF.

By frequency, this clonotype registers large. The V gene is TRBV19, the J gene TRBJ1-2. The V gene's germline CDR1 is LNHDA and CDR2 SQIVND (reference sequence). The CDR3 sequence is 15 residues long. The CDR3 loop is CASSIIGVLRVGYTF. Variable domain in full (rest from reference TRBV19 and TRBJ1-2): DGGITQSPKYLFRKEGQNVTLSCEQNLNHDAMYWYRQDPGQGLRLIYYSQIVNDFQKGDIAEGYSVSREKKESFPLTVTSAQKNPTAFYLCASSIIGVLRVGYTFGSGTRLTVV.

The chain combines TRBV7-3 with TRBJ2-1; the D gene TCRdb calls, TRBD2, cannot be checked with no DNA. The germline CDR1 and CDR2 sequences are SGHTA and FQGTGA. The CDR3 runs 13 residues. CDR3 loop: CASSPGPNNEQFF. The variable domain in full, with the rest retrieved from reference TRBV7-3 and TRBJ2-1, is GAGVSQTPSNKVTEKGKYVELRCDPISGHTALYWYRQSLGQGPEFLIYFQGTGAADDSGLPNDRFFAVRPEGSVSTLKIQRTERGDSAVYLCASSPGPNNEQFFGPGTRLTVL.

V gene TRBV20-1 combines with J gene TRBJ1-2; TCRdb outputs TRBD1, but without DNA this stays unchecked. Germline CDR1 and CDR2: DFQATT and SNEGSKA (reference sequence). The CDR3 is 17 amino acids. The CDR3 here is CSVSQGFRAGRNYGYTF.